Sequencing of this T cell receptor beta chain was carried out in a study of T-cell reconstitution after alpha-beta-depleted transplantation in children. Whole-study findings and limits: Newly made T cells mostly supplied T-cell counts and diversity one year after transplant. Several patients had high TCRbeta diversity at day 60; it came from surviving recipient T cells and thymic progenitors. Roughly two months post-transplant, alpha-beta T cells reportedly originated from several hundred graft clones that had expanded.

Trimming cost V 2 bases and J 4 bases, with 10 bases left between them. The CDR3 loop spans 14 amino acids. CDR1 is SGHTA and CDR2 is FQGTGA in the germline V gene. Of note for this clonotype: What it recognizes is unknown.

Unique molecular identifiers were incorporated when the TCRbeta library was constructed. TCRdb processed the PCR reads anew with MiXCR; each CDR3 protein has one entry. The sample has some 300,000 distinct CDR3 sequences; roughly 8.2% are singletons. The receptor was isolated from a female patient aged 2-10 years who had a stem cell transplant for Fanconi anemia, so the T cells may come from the graft donor. The chain carries TRBV7-3 and TRBJ2-3; D unresolved. Sequencing used peripheral blood, obtained 360 days after TCRalphabeta/CD19-depleted stem cell transplant. Here the CDR3 DNA reads TGTGCCAGCAGCTTATTGGGTCAATCAGATACGCAGTATTTT. Translation: CASSLLGQSDTQYF.